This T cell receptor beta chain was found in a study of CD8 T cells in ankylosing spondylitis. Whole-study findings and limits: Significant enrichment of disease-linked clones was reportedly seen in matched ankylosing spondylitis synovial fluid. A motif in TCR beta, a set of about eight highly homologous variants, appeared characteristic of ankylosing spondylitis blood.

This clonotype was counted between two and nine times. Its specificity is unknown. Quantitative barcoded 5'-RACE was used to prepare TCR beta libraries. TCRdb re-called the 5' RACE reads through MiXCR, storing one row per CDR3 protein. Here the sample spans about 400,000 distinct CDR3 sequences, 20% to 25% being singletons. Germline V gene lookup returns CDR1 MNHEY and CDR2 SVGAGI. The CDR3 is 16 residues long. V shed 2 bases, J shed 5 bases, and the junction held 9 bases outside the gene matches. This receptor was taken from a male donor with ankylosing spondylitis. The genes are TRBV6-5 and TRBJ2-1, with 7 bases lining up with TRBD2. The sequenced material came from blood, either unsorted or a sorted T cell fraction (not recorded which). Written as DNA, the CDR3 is TGTGCCAGCAGTTACGGCGGTGCGGGAGTAAACAATGAGCAGTTCTTC. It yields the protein CASSYGGAGVNNEQFF.